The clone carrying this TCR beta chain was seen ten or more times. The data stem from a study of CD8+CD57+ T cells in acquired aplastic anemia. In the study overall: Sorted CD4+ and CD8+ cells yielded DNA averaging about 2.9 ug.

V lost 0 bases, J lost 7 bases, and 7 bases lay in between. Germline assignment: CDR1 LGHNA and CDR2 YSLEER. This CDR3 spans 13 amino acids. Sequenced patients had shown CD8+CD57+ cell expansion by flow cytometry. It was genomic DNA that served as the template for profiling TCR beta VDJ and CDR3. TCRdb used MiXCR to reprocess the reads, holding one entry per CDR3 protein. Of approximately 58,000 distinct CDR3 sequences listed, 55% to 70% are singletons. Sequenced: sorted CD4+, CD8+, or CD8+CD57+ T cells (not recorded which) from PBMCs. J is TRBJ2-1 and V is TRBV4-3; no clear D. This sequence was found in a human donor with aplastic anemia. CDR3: CASSQDTENEQFF. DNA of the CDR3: TGCGCCAGCAGCCAAGATACTGAGAATGAGCAGTTCTTC.